The T cell receptor (beta chain) under discussion was sequenced for a study of CDR3 diversity in severe acne. The germline V gene has CDR1 LGHNA and CDR2 YNFKEQ. This CDR3 is built from 14 residues. Deletions cut 1 base from V and 8 bases from J, with 14 bases between. From the PCR reads, TCRdb called clonotypes with MiXCR, one entry per CDR3 protein. This sample has about 98,000 distinct CDR3 sequences, with roughly half found just once. The chain couples TRBV4-2 to TRBJ1-2; D is unresolved. The sequenced sample was blood. The TCR sequence derives from a male donor with acne. CDR3 bases: TGTGCCAGCAGCCAAGGATCCGTTTTGGGGGGCTACACCTTC. This translates into CASSQGSVLGGYTF.